The sample holds a few counts of the clone carrying this T cell receptor beta chain. This entry is derived from a study of T cells in Graves' hyperthyroidism and ophthalmopathy. Per germline, CDR1 MNHEY and CDR2 SMNVEV (reference sequence). V lost 10 bases and J lost 4; bases outside the gene matches: 16. CDR3 length equals 16 residues. There were TCR beta CDR3 regions amplified from RNA transcripts. An initial round of RT-PCR targeting the TCR CDR3 relied on the HTBI primer set. TCRdb called the multiplex PCR reads again in MiXCR, with one record for every CDR3 protein. The sample holds around 520,000 distinct CDR3 sequences, around a quarter seen once. Ophthalmopathy patients all had a Clinical Activity Score of at least 3, a NOSPECS grade of at least 4 and disease under 3 months old.

The gene calls are TRBV27 and TRBJ2-7; 10 nucleotides align to TRBD2. This TCR derives from a woman under 40 with Graves' ophthalmopathy. Material: blood. CDR3 nucleotides: TGTGCCACCACCCTTTGGTCTAGCGGGAGTCAATACGAGCAGTACTTC. Translating it yields CATTLWSSGSQYEQYF.